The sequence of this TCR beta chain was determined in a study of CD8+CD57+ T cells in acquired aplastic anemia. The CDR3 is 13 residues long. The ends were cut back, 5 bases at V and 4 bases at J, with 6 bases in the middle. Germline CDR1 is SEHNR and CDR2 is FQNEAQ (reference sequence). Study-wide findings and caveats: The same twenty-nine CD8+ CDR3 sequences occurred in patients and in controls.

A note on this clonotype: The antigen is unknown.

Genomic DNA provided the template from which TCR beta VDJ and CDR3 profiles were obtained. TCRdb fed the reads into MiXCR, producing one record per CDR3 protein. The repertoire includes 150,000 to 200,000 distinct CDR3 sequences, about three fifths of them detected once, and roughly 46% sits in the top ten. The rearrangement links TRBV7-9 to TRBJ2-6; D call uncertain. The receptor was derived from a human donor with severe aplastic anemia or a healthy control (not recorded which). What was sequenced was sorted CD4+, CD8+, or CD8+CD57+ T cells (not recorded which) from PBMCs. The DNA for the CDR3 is TGTGCCAGCAGCCATTTGGGGGCCAACGTCCTGACTTTC. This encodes CASSHLGANVLTF.